This T cell receptor beta chain is drawn from a study of response to subunit inactivated influenza vaccine. The CDR3 is made up of 12 amino acids. The ends were cut back, 6 bases at V and 10 bases at J, with 15 bases in the middle. Germline CDR1 LGHNT, CDR2 FRNRAP. MiXCR was run by TCRdb on the RT-PCR reads, yielding one entry per CDR3 protein. The sample holds approximately 500,000 distinct CDR3 sequences, roughly a quarter seen once. The same data also contributed to another study, on T cells expressing NK-cell markers. That work adds: The cDNA for TCR beta came from 5'RACE template switching with UMIs.

The sequencing used CD4+ T cells sorted from PBMCs, collected 11 to 12 days after vaccination. The TCR comes from a man between 50 and 59 years old who received an inactivated influenza vaccine. The rearrangement uses TRBV12-5 and TRBJ1-1, with TRBD1 as a possible D gene (6 bases). CDR3 DNA sequence: TGTGCTAGTGGCCTGGGGGGGCGGAGAGCTTTCTTT. It is translated as CASGLGGRRAFF.